The 4 T cell receptor beta chains presented below share a single source sample, sequenced in a study of T cell changes during pregnancy in multiple sclerosis. Generated by immunoSEQ multiplex PCR, the TCRdb table keeps only in-frame clones and is missing some. The sample lists about 75,000 clones; approximately 93% were seen once. The starting material was CD4+ T cells from peripheral blood mononuclear cells, obtained after pregnancy. The receptor source for this set is a female donor with multiple sclerosis, enrolled in a pregnancy study.

This chain uses TRBV5-1 with TRBJ1-5, with D tentatively TRBD1 (5 bases). The CDR3 runs 15 residues. Germline-derived CDR1 and CDR2 are SGHRS and YFSETQ. With 0 bases removed from V and 9 bases from J, the gap between germline ends came to 16 bases. In DNA form, the CDR3 reads TGCGCCAGCAGCTTGGATGGGGCTTCGAGTCGGCCCCAGCATTTT. Its protein is CASSLDGASSRPQHF.

The rearrangement uses TRBV9 and TRBJ2-3; 7 nucleotides align to TRBD1. The CDR3 is 14 amino acids. The germline V gene encodes CDR1 SGDLS and CDR2 YYNGEE. V trimming: 3 bases; J trimming: 5 bases; junction bases outside the gene matches: 6. This CDR3 reads CASSATGSGDTQYF. CDR3 nucleotides: TGTGCCAGCAGCGCGACAGGGAGTGGAGATACGCAGTATTTT.

V is TRBV5-1 and J is TRBJ1-2, with 7 bases matching TRBD1. Germline assignment: CDR1 SGHRS and CDR2 YFSETQ. There are 16 residues in the CDR3. The trim removed 4 bases at V and 0 bases at J, leaving 9 bases unmatched. DNA for the CDR3: TGCGCCAGCAGCGCGGACAGGCCGAATACTAACTATGGCTACACCTTC. It codes for CASSADRPNTNYGYTF. Complete variable domain (other parts from reference TRBV5-1 and TRBJ1-2): KAGVTQTPRYLIKTRGQQVTLSCSPISGHRSVSWYQQTPGQGLQFLFEYFSETQRNKGNFPGRFSGRQFSNSRSEMNVSTLELGDSALYLCASSADRPNTNYGYTFGSGTRLTVV.

This sequence joins TRBV5-1 and TRBJ2-1; D unresolved. Deletions cut 0 bases from V and 7 bases from J, with 17 bases between. Germline V lookup: CDR1 SGHRS, CDR2 YFSETQ. The CDR3 is made up of 16 amino acids. CDR3 coding DNA: TGCGCCAGCAGCTTGGATGCAGGTCCTTCAGGTAATGAGCAGTTCTTC. Its translation is CASSLDAGPSGNEQFF.